This T cell receptor (beta chain) was observed in a study of blood T cell repertoires in COVID-19. This clone has a single count. TCRdb's copy holds only in-frame clones and misses some; the assay was immunoSEQ multiplex PCR. The sample shows about 180,000 clones, approximately 80% of them seen only once. Per the germline V gene, CDR1 is SGHTA and CDR2 is FQGNSA. V was cut by 5 bases and J by 7 bases, with 17 bases left in between. The CDR3 is made up of 14 amino acids. This chain links TRBV7-2 with TRBJ1-1, with D perhaps matching TRBD1 (6 bases). The sequenced material came from PBMCs or T cells enriched from blood (not recorded which). This clonotype was obtained from a woman aged 50 to 60 who had recovered from COVID-19. The CDR3 spells CASSTDWGPFEAFF. Here the CDR3 DNA reads TGTGCCAGCAGCACCGATTGGGGGCCGTTTGAAGCTTTCTTT.